This TCR beta chain was retrieved from a study of cytomegalovirus exposure and HLA in healthy donors. The PCR used 60 Vbeta and 13 Jbeta primers. Method: immunoSEQ multiplex PCR; TCRdb's copy keeps in-frame clones and lacks some. The data contain hundreds of thousands of clones, about 89% of them singletons. The V end was cut by 1 base, the J end by 2 bases, with 9 bases between. In germline, CDR1 is LNHDA, CDR2 SQIVND (reference sequence). This CDR3 spans 14 amino acids. J is TRBJ2-7 and V is TRBV19; the D gene is possibly TRBD2 (5 bases). The clonotype comes from a woman aged 18-30 years in good health and CMV-seronegative. Sequencing input: PBMCs. In DNA, the CDR3 is TGTGCCAGTAGTATAGGTGGAGGAGCCTACGAGCAGTACTTC. Translating it yields CASSIGGGAYEQYF. Full variable domain (remainder filled in from reference TRBV19 and TRBJ2-7): DGGITQSPKYLFRKEGQNVTLSCEQNLNHDAMYWYRQDPGQGLRLIYYSQIVNDFQKGDIAEGYSVSREKKESFPLTVTSAQKNPTAFYLCASSIGGGAYEQYFGPGTRLTVT.